The 19 T cell receptor beta chains below were found in one sample sequenced in a study of cytomegalovirus exposure and HLA in healthy donors (dated by TCRdb to the late 2010s). The library was obtained by the immunoSEQ multiplex PCR assay. For the multiplex PCR, a mixture combining 60 forward primers for TCR Vbeta segments and 13 reverse primers for TCR Jbeta segments was used. TCRdb's version of the immuneACCESS table is confined to in-frame rearrangements and falls short of the full clone set. An unresolved V gene accounts for under half of the shortfall where checked; the remainder is of unknown origin. Across this sample there are 150,000 to 200,000 clones, with roughly four fifths seen only once. The top ten constitute approximately 1% of the sample. The material sequenced was PBMCs. All receptors derive from a woman aged 40 to 50 in good health and CMV-seronegative.

A remark on this clone: Other DNA sequences within the sample encode an identical CDR3. The chain is built from TRBV15 and TRBJ1-5, with D possibly matching TRBD1 (6 bases). The CDR3 is made up of 14 amino acids. Trimming left V 0 bases short and J 7 bases short, with 10 bases between. Germline CDR1 LNHNV, CDR2 YYDKDF (reference sequence). The CDR3 DNA sequence: TGTGCCACCAGCAGAGAGGGGGCGAGGCAGCCCCAGCATTTT. Protein product: CATSREGARQPQHF.

The V call is TRBV27, the J call TRBJ2-1, with unresolved D. V was shortened by 1 base and J by 5 bases, with 6 bases between the two germline ends. Germline V gene data show CDR1 as MNHEY and CDR2 as SMNVEV (reference sequence). This CDR3 is built from 13 residues. CDR3 DNA sequence: TGTGCCAGCAGTTTATGGCAGAACAATGAGCAGTTCTTC. Protein: CASSLWQNNEQFF.

The gene calls are TRBV29-1 and TRBJ2-2, with D possibly TRBD2 on 7 matching bases. The germline gives CDR1 SQVTM, CDR2 ANQGSEA. Trimming shortened V by 4 bases and J by 0 bases, and 15 bases separated the two germline ends. The CDR3 length is 16 residues. CDR3 loop: CSVGGGRGTNTGELFF. The CDR3 nucleotides read TGCAGCGTTGGGGGGGGGCGCGGGACGAACACCGGGGAGCTGTTTTTT.

This chain connects TRBV5-4 to TRBJ1-2, with TRBD1 identical over 12 bases. This CDR3 spans 17 amino acids. Germline CDR1 is SGHNT and CDR2 is YYREEE (reference sequence). V lost 3 bases to trimming and J lost 4 bases; unmatched junction nucleotides: 10. The CDR3 loop is CASSYRDRGQYGYGYTF. The CDR3 DNA sequence: TGTGCCAGCAGCTACCGGGACAGGGGGCAATATGGCTATGGCTACACCTTC.

V gene TRBV30 combines with J gene TRBJ1-3, with D perhaps TRBD1 (5 bases). The CDR3 spans 14 residues. Germline CDR1 GTSNPN, CDR2 SVGIG (reference sequence). V gave up 3 bases and J gave up 4 bases, with 13 bases separating them. The CDR3 here is CAWSPGASGNTIYF. The CDR3 DNA follows: TGTGCCTGGAGCCCTGGGGCTTCGGGAAACACCATATATTTT.

This clone was seen only once. The same CDR3 also results from other DNA sequences found in this sample. This chain joins TRBV6-5 and TRBJ2-7; D is perhaps TRBD1 (5 bases). The length of the CDR3 is 15 residues. V was cut by 2 bases and J by 1 base, with 12 bases left in between. The germline CDR1 and CDR2 sequences are MNHEY and SVGAGI. CDR3 sequence reads: CASSYGASGSYEQYF. In nucleotides, the CDR3 is TGTGCCAGCAGTTACGGGGCCTCCGGTTCCTACGAGCAGTACTTC.

The genes are TRBV29-1 and TRBJ2-5, with D perhaps matching TRBD2 (7 bases). The ends were cut back, 6 bases at V and 5 bases at J, with 16 bases in the middle. The CDR3 covers 13 residues. CDR1 is SQVTM, CDR2 ANQGSEA, per germline. The CDR3 loop reads CSVGGGPSETQYF. The CDR3 DNA reads TGCAGCGTAGGGGGAGGGCCTTCCGAGACCCAGTACTTC.

CDR3 sequence: CASSLGSVQETQYF. The CDR3 nucleotides read TGCGCCAGCAGCTTGGGTAGCGTACAAGAGACCCAGTACTTC. The V and J genes are TRBV5-1 and TRBJ2-5; tentative D call: TRBD2 (5 bases). This CDR3 has 14 amino acids. Germline V lookup: CDR1 SGHRS, CDR2 YFSETQ. Trimming removed 0 bases from V and 2 bases from J, with 8 bases in between.

This rearrangement joins TRBV5-4 to TRBJ1-2; no clear D gene. Germline CDR1 reads SGHNT; CDR2 reads YYREEE (reference sequence). This CDR3 is built from 13 residues. The V end lost 5 bases, the J end lost 7 bases, and 15 bases lay between the germline ends. The CDR3 DNA reads as TGTGCCAGCAGAGGAGGGATAAGCTTTGGCTACACCTTC. Protein sequence: CASRGGISFGYTF.

With respect to this clone: At one boundary the junction diverges from the germline segment, which might be a read error. Other DNA sequences from this sample encode an identical CDR3 as well. V is TRBV30 and J is TRBJ1-2, with a weak D call TRBD1 (5 bases). The V gene's germline CDR1 is GTSNPN and CDR2 SVGIG (reference sequence). The CDR3 contains 12 residues. The CDR3 protein is CAWTGWDYGYTF. CDR3 in DNA: TGTGCCTGGACGGGGTGGGACTACGGCTACACCTTC.

This sequence joins TRBV5-4 and TRBJ1-2, with 8 bases lining up with TRBD1. This CDR3 is 13 amino acids long. Germline V gene sequence: CDR1 SGHNT, CDR2 YYREEE (reference sequence). Losses at the gene ends were 6 bases for V and 4 bases for J; bases not matched to a gene: 5. The CDR3 DNA is TGTGCCAGCATGGACAGGGAGGGCTATGGCTACACCTTC. It is translated as CASMDREGYGYTF.

The chain couples TRBV5-4 to TRBJ2-3; 7 positions match TRBD2. V trimming: 6 bases; J trimming: 0 bases; junction bases outside the gene matches: 10. The germline gives CDR1 SGHNT, CDR2 YYREEE (reference sequence). This CDR3 is 16 amino acids long. The CDR3 nucleotides are TGTGCCAGCACCTCCGGGGGGAGTTCTAGCACAGATACGCAGTATTTT. It translates to CASTSGGSSSTDTQYF.

The chain combines TRBV27 with TRBJ1-2, with D perhaps TRBD1 (6 bases). Germline V lookup: CDR1 MNHEY, CDR2 SMNVEV (reference sequence). This CDR3 is 16 amino acids long. The V gene lost 6 bases and the J gene lost 6 bases, with 23 bases spanning the gap. CDR3 region: CASSPLAGGRGDGYTF. CDR3 nucleotide sequence: TGTGCCAGCAGCCCGCTAGCCGGGGGGCGCGGTGATGGCTACACCTTC.

The rearrangement uses TRBV6-5 and TRBJ2-7, with D possibly being TRBD1 (5 bases). The CDR3 is made up of 13 amino acids. Per the germline V gene, CDR1 is MNHEY and CDR2 is SVGAGI. Deletions cut 2 bases from V and 3 bases from J, with 8 bases between. The CDR3 sequence is CASSYDRLYEQYF. As DNA, the CDR3 is TGTGCCAGCAGTTACGACAGACTCTACGAGCAGTACTTC.

This clone was observed once. The chain uses TRBV7-3 and TRBJ2-1; perhaps TRBD2 as D (5 bases). Trimming shortened V by 2 bases and J by 5 bases, and 7 bases separated the two germline ends. This CDR3 is 13 amino acids long. The germline gives CDR1 SGHTA, CDR2 FQGTGA. The CDR3 region has the DNA TGTGCCAGCAGCTTAGCAGCGGACAATGAGCAGTTCTTC. Translating it yields CASSLAADNEQFF.

The chain links TRBV6-5 to TRBJ1-2; no firm D call. Per the germline V gene, CDR1 is MNHEY and CDR2 is SVGAGI. V was shortened by 6 bases and J by 1 base, with 9 bases between the two germline ends. The CDR3 sequence is 13 residues long. The CDR3 is CASSASYNYGYTF. The CDR3 nucleotides read TGTGCCAGCAGCGCATCCTATAACTATGGCTACACCTTC.

This chain uses TRBV5-4 with TRBJ2-1, with 10 bases that match TRBD2. Germline V gene sequence: CDR1 SGHNT, CDR2 YYREEE (reference sequence). Trimming removed 3 bases from V and 3 bases from J; junction bases left unmatched: 6. CDR3 size: 16 residues. CDR3 sequence: CASSSFSGRHYNEQFF. The CDR3 DNA is TGTGCCAGCAGCTCGTTTAGCGGGAGGCACTACAATGAGCAGTTCTTC.

Of note for this clone: Other DNA sequences within the sample encode an identical CDR3. This chain joins TRBV7-9 and TRBJ1-1; the D is unclear. Germline CDR1 SEHNR, CDR2 FQNEAQ (reference sequence). V shed 3 bases and J shed 1 base, with 12 bases lying between them. This CDR3 is built from 15 residues. CDR3 in DNA: TGTGCCAGCAGCTTCTACAGACCGGCGAACACTGAAGCTTTCTTT. Translation: CASSFYRPANTEAFF. The entire variable domain, with the rest obtained from reference TRBV7-9 and TRBJ1-1, is as follows: DTGVSQNPRHKITKRGQNVTFRCDPISEHNRLYWYRQTLGQGPEFLTYFQNEAQLEKSRLLSDRFSAERPKGSFSTLEIQRTEQGDSAMYLCASSFYRPANTEAFFGQGTRLTVV.

This rearrangement joins TRBV30 to TRBJ1-1; the D gene is possibly TRBD1 (6 bases). The germline V gene encodes CDR1 GTSNPN and CDR2 SVGIG (reference sequence). Trimming removed 0 bases from V and 1 base from J, with 9 bases in between. CDR3 length: 14 residues. The CDR3 loop reads CAWSVGQKNTEAFF. The CDR3 nucleotides read TGTGCCTGGAGTGTAGGACAGAAGAACACTGAAGCTTTCTTT. The complete variable domain, with remaining parts taken from reference TRBV30 and TRBJ1-1, reads SQTIHQWPATLVQPVGSPLSLECTVEGTSNPNLYWYRQAAGRGLQLLFYSVGIGQISSEVPQNLSASRPQDRQFILSSKKLLLSDSGFYLCAWSVGQKNTEAFFGQGTRLTVV.